These T cell receptor beta chains were read from a single sample in a study of T cells in Graves' hyperthyroidism and ophthalmopathy. TCRdb re-called the multiplex PCR reads with MiXCR, one entry per CDR3 protein. The repertoire holds about 350,000 distinct CDR3 sequences, with approximately 13% as singletons. The sequenced sample consisted of blood. The receptors originated from a woman younger than 45 with Graves' hyperthyroidism. CDR3s include the opening cysteine and the closing phenylalanine or tryptophan. The order of the fields is clone size, V gene, J gene, D gene, CDR3 DNA, CDR3 protein. A D gene is named only where the DNA matches it firmly. Size is omitted from some rows. Given values are once, few, many or a class for expanded clones.

abundance: many; v_gene: TRBV12-3/TRBV12-4; j_gene: TRBJ1-1; d_gene: .; CDR3nt: TGTGCCAGCAGTGCGGAATTAGGGAACACTGAAGCTTTCTTT; CDR3aa: CASSAELGNTEAFF
abundance: many; v_gene: TRBV2; j_gene: TRBJ2-7; d_gene: .; CDR3nt: TGTGCCAGTTCCAGCCAGCACGAGCAGTACTTC; CDR3aa: CASSSQHEQYF
abundance: many; v_gene: TRBV28; j_gene: TRBJ2-3; d_gene: .; CDR3nt: TGTGCCAGCGGGCCCAGCGGTACCCACATGGATACGCAGTATTTT; CDR3aa: CASGPSGTHMDTQYF
abundance: .; v_gene: TRBV3-1; j_gene: TRBJ1-2; d_gene: .; CDR3nt: TGTGCCAGCAGCCCCGAGCGTTCGGCGGGCTACACCTTC; CDR3aa: CASSPERSAGYTF
abundance: .; v_gene: TRBV6-1; j_gene: TRBJ2-7; d_gene: .; CDR3nt: TGTGCCAGCAGAAGGACGGAAACCTACGAGCAGTACTTC; CDR3aa: CASRRTETYEQYF
abundance: few; v_gene: TRBV7-2; j_gene: TRBJ2-7; d_gene: .; CDR3nt: TGTGCCAGCAGCTTAATCGGGAGTCCAACCTACGAGCAGTACTTC; CDR3aa: CASSLIGSPTYEQYF
abundance: few; v_gene: TRBV7-2; j_gene: TRBJ2-7; d_gene: TRBD1; CDR3nt: TGTGCCAGCAGCTTCGTCGGGACAGGGGGCAGCGAATCCTACGAGCAGTACTTC; CDR3aa: CASSFVGTGGSESYEQYF
abundance: .; v_gene: TRBV4-1; j_gene: TRBJ1-6; d_gene: .; CDR3nt: TGCGCCATCCCGGTCTCCCTCCCACATCGTCCCCATAATTCACCCCTCCACTTT; CDR3aa: CAIPVSLPHRPHNSPLHF
abundance: few; v_gene: TRBV6-2/TRBV6-3; j_gene: TRBJ2-7; d_gene: .; CDR3nt: TGTGCCAGCAGTATGGCGGCCAGCTCCTACGAGCAGTACTTC; CDR3aa: CASSMAASSYEQYF
abundance: many; v_gene: TRBV5-6; j_gene: TRBJ1-1; d_gene: .; CDR3nt: TGTGCCAGCAGCTTGCCCAGAAACACTGAAGCTTTCTTT; CDR3aa: CASSLPRNTEAFF
abundance: .; v_gene: TRBV6-5; j_gene: TRBJ2-3; d_gene: TRBD1; CDR3nt: TGTGCCAGCAGTTACAGGGTCGGGACAGGGCCAGATACGCAGTATTTT; CDR3aa: CASSYRVGTGPDTQYF
abundance: many; v_gene: TRBV7-3; j_gene: TRBJ1-1; d_gene: .; CDR3nt: TGTGCCAGCAGCGGAGACACACATGAAGCTTTCTTT; CDR3aa: CASSGDTHEAFF
abundance: .; v_gene: TRBV14; j_gene: TRBJ2-1; d_gene: .; CDR3nt: TGTGCCAGCAGCCAAGAGTTTGAGGGGGGGAACAATGAGCAGTTCTTC; CDR3aa: CASSQEFEGGNNEQFF
abundance: many; v_gene: TRBV28; j_gene: TRBJ1-2; d_gene: TRBD1; CDR3nt: TGTGCCAGCAGTGGGACAGGTGGGAATGGCTACACCTTC; CDR3aa: CASSGTGGNGYTF
abundance: .; v_gene: TRBV6-1; j_gene: TRBJ2-2; d_gene: .; CDR3nt: TGTGCCAGCACGAGACAGGCTAACACCGGGGAGCTGTTTTTT; CDR3aa: CASTRQANTGELFF
abundance: few; v_gene: TRBV2; j_gene: TRBJ2-1; d_gene: .; CDR3nt: TGTGCCAGCAGTGTCGAGAATGAGCAGTTCTTC; CDR3aa: CASSVENEQFF
abundance: many; v_gene: TRBV2; j_gene: TRBJ2-7; d_gene: .; CDR3nt: TGTGCCAGCAAATACAGCGGCTCCTACGAGCAGTACTTC; CDR3aa: CASKYSGSYEQYF
abundance: .; v_gene: TRBV4-2; j_gene: TRBJ1-5; d_gene: .; CDR3nt: TGTGCCAGCAGCCAAGATGAATCGCAGCTCCAGCATTTT; CDR3aa: CASSQDESQLQHF